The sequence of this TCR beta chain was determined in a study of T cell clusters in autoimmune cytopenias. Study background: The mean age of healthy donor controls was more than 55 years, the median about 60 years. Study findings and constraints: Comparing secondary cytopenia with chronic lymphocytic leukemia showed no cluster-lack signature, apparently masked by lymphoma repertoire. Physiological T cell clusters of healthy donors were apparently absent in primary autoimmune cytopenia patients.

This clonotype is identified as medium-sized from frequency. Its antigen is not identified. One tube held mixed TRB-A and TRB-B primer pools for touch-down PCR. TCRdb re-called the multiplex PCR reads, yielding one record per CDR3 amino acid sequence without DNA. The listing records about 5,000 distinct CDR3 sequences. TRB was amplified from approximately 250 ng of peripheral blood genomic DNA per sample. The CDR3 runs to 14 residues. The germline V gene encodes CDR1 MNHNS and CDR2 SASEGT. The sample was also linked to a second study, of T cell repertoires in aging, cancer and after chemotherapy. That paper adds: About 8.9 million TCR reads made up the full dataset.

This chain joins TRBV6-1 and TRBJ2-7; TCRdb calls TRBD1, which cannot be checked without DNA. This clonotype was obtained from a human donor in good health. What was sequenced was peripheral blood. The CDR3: CASRPGQSSYEQYF.